Here is one T cell receptor (beta chain) with its context. Antigen unknown. Measured with immunoSEQ multiplex PCR; TCRdb has only the in-frame clones, and not every one. The repertoire holds 150,000 to 200,000 clones, with 85% to 95% as singletons. These data originate in a study of T cell responses to AZD1222 COVID-19 vaccine. Study conclusions and caveats: Recipients of two AZD1222 doses showed rising Spike-specific TCR breadth and depth.

Trimming removed 3 bases at V and 8 bases at J, with 8 bases between. Looked up from germline, CDR1 is SGDLS and CDR2 is YYNGEE. The CDR3 length is 12 residues. This material consisted of peripheral blood, taken on day 0 of AZD1222 vaccination. This chain uses TRBV9 with TRBJ2-2; D not resolved. The clonotype was recovered from an adult in good health. This CDR3 reads CASSGLVGELFF. In DNA form, the CDR3 reads TGTGCCAGCAGCGGACTTGTTGGGGAGCTGTTTTTT.